The 15 T cell receptor beta chains presented below share a single source sample, sequenced in a study of blood T cell repertoires in COVID-19. The protocol was immunoSEQ multiplex PCR, while the TCRdb copy is restricted to in-frame clones and leaves out a portion. The sample lists under 100,000 clones, over 75% seen once, with 5.1% in the top ten. Sequenced input: peripheral blood. The receptors derive from a man in his fifties or sixties with acute or convalescent COVID-19.

The V call is TRBV5-1, the J call TRBJ1-1; weak D call: TRBD1 (5 bases). The V and J ends lost 4 bases and 2 bases respectively, with 12 bases between them. This CDR3 has 14 residues. CDR1 and CDR2 (germline): SGHRS, YFSETQ. The DNA of the CDR3 is TGCGCCAGCAGCCTCGGACACCCCAACACTGAAGCTTTCTTT. Amino acids: CASSLGHPNTEAFF.

In its sample, this clone was seen a few times. V and J are TRBV29-1 and TRBJ2-7; no definite D call. The V end lost 2 bases, the J end lost 7 bases, and 21 bases lay between the germline ends. Germline CDR1 reads SQVTM; CDR2 reads ANQGSEA. This CDR3 contains 15 residues. The CDR3 DNA follows: TGCAGCGTTGAAAGGTCCCGACAAAGGTCTTTGGAGCAGTACTTC. As protein: CSVERSRQRSLEQYF.

CDR3 DNA sequence: TGTGCCAGCAGCTTCGACAAGCCTGAAGCTTTCTTT. Residues: CASSFDKPEAFF. The chain combines TRBV7-9 with TRBJ1-1; no clear D. Germline V gives CDR1 SEHNR, CDR2 FQNEAQ (reference sequence). Trimming stripped 3 bases from V and 6 bases from J, with 8 bases between. CDR3 length: 12 residues. Full variable domain (remainder filled in from reference TRBV7-9 and TRBJ1-1): DTGVSQNPRHKITKRGQNVTFRCDPISEHNRLYWYRQTLGQGPEFLTYFQNEAQLEKSRLLSDRFSAERPKGSFSTLEIQRTEQGDSAMYLCASSFDKPEAFFGQGTRLTVV.

Details on this clone: Distinct nucleotide sequences in the sample also encode this CDR3. This rearrangement joins TRBV19 to TRBJ1-1, with 7 bases that match TRBD1. Germline trimming cut 3 bases from V and 0 bases from J; bases unmatched to any gene: 4. The CDR3 covers 15 residues. In germline, CDR1 is LNHDA, CDR2 SQIVND (reference sequence). In nucleotides, the CDR3 is TGTGCCAGTAGTATTGGGGACAGCTTGAACACTGAAGCTTTCTTT. This codes for CASSIGDSLNTEAFF.

The chain recombines TRBV6-5 with TRBJ2-1; D gene uncertain. Germline V gives CDR1 MNHEY, CDR2 SVGAGI. The CDR3 runs 13 residues. Trimming removed 8 bases from V and 0 bases from J, with 8 bases in between. CDR3 nucleotides: TGTGCCAGCCGCGGTAGCTCCTACAATGAGCAGTTCTTC. Protein: CASRGSSYNEQFF.

The J gene is TRBJ2-5, the V gene TRBV5-1; 7 bases map to TRBD1. Germline loops: CDR1 SGHRS, CDR2 YFSETQ. Trimming cost V 3 bases and J 4 bases; bases outside gene matches: 6. The length of the CDR3 is 14 residues. The CDR3 loop reads CASSSDRAPETQYF. CDR3 nucleotide sequence: TGCGCCAGCAGCTCAGACAGGGCCCCAGAGACCCAGTACTTC.

In nucleotides, the CDR3 is TGTGCCAGCAAACAGGGGATTTCCTACAATGAGCAGTTCTTC. This sequence encodes CASKQGISYNEQFF. This sequence joins TRBV2 and TRBJ2-1; 7 bases fit TRBD1. V gave up 7 bases and J gave up 1 base; unmatched junction bases: 4. The CDR3 covers 14 residues. Germline V lookup: CDR1 SNHLY, CDR2 FYNNEI.

CDR3 region: CASSVVHARGTLGKVGNNYEQYF. In DNA form, the CDR3 reads TGTGCCAGCAGCGTAGTTCACGCAAGAGGGACTTTAGGAAAAGTAGGAAATAATTACGAGCAGTACTTC. The chain employs TRBV9 and TRBJ2-7, with a weak D call TRBD2 (6 bases). The V gene lost 0 bases and the J gene lost 4 bases, with 38 bases spanning the gap. Germline-derived CDR1 and CDR2 are SGDLS and YYNGEE. The CDR3 consists of 23 residues.

This chain's CDR3 is CASSLGDRGNTGELFF. CDR3 sequence (DNA): TGCGCCAGCAGCTTGGGGGACAGGGGGAACACCGGGGAGCTGTTTTTT. The chain combines TRBV5-1 with TRBJ2-2, with 10 bases fitting TRBD1. V lost 0 bases and J lost 1; bases outside the gene matches: 0. Germline CDR1 is SGHRS and CDR2 is YFSETQ. The CDR3 extends over 16 amino acids.

This sequence joins TRBV27 and TRBJ1-6, with D uncertain. The length of the CDR3 is 18 residues. Germline values: CDR1 MNHEY, CDR2 SMNVEV (reference sequence). The germline V and J ends were trimmed by 4 bases and 5 bases, with 21 bases remaining between them. CDR3 in amino acids: CASSSSAKVWANNSPLHF. The CDR3 DNA reads TGTGCCAGCAGTTCCTCCGCTAAGGTGTGGGCAAATAATTCACCCCTCCACTTT.

This chain joins TRBV11-2 and TRBJ2-5; 8 bases match TRBD2. V lost 6 bases and J lost 2; bases outside the gene matches: 8. This CDR3 is built from 15 residues. Germline V CDR1 and CDR2: SGHAT, FQNNGV. DNA of the CDR3: TGTGCCAGCAGTCGCGACGGACTAGCTCAAGAGACCCAGTACTTC. Translating gives CASSRDGLAQETQYF.

The chain uses TRBV7-2 and TRBJ2-3, with no clear D. The length of the CDR3 is 12 residues. Looked up from germline, CDR1 is SGHTA and CDR2 is FQGNSA. Deletions cut 5 bases from V and 6 bases from J, with 9 bases between. This CDR3 is CASSTSYDTQYF. DNA of the CDR3: TGTGCCAGCAGCACTTCTTACGATACGCAGTATTTT.

The chain joins TRBV7-2 to TRBJ2-7; D possibly corresponds to TRBD1 (5 bases). This CDR3 comprises 11 residues. Trimming shortened V by 4 bases and J by 5 bases, and 6 bases separated the two germline ends. Looked up from germline, CDR1 is SGHTA and CDR2 is FQGNSA. In DNA, the CDR3 is TGTGCCAGCAGCTACAGGAACGAGCAGTACTTC. Amino acid sequence: CASSYRNEQYF.

The chain is built from TRBV27 and TRBJ2-7, with 9 nucleotides matching TRBD2. The CDR3 sequence is 15 residues long. V gave up 5 bases and J gave up 2 bases; unmatched junction bases: 7. Germline CDR1 is MNHEY and CDR2 is SMNVEV (reference sequence). The CDR3 spells CASSKPGTSPYEQYF. Written as DNA, the CDR3 is TGTGCCAGCAGTAAGCCCGGGACTAGCCCCTACGAGCAGTACTTC.

The chain employs TRBV29-1 and TRBJ2-3; 8 positions agree with TRBD1. CDR1 is SQVTM and CDR2 is ANQGSEA in the germline V gene. V dropped 6 bases and J dropped 9; count of bases not matched to a gene: 14. This CDR3 spans 14 amino acids. The CDR3 reads CSVASGTGHDTQYF. The CDR3 DNA reads as TGCAGCGTGGCGTCGGGGACAGGCCATGACACGCAGTATTTT.